This TCR beta chain was documented in a study of T cell repertoires in cytomegalovirus infection. In the study overall: Peptides in the study included HLA-C-restricted and HLA-B-restricted CMV epitopes. The study's findings and limits: Frequencies of public TCR beta families were cumulated, and this identified carriers of CMV plus the relevant HLA.

This clonotype was counted many times. Its cognate antigen is unknown. The CDR3 sequence is 15 residues long. Germline CDR1 and CDR2: SGHVS and FQNEAQ. With 2 bases removed from V and 4 bases from J, the gap between germline ends came to 12 bases. TCRdb processed the reads anew with MiXCR; each CDR3 protein has one entry. The table records approximately 1,000,000 distinct CDR3 sequences, approximately 33% of them present only once. The chain is built from TRBV7-8 and TRBJ2-1; a weak D match, TRBD2 (6 bases). The sample was cultured CD8+ T cells from PBMCs, taken from culture after CMV antigen stimulation. The clonotype was recovered from a human donor in good health (CMV status not recorded). Some clones in this sample may be carry-over from other donors' samples. Written as DNA, the CDR3 is TGTGCCAGCAGCTTACTCGGGACTCTTTACAATGAGCAGTTCTTC. Its protein product is CASSLLGTLYNEQFF.